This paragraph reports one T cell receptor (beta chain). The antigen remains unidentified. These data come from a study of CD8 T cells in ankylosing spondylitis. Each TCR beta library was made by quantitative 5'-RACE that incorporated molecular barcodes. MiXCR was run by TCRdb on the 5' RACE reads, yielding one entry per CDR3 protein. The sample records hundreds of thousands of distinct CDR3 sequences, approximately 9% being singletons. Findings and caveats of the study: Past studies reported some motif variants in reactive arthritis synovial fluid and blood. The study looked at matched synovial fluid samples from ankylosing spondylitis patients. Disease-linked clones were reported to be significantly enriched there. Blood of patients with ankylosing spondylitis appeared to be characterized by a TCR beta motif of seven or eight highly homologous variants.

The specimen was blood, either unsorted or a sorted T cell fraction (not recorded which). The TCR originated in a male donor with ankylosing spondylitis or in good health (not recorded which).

In nucleotides, the CDR3 is TGTGCCAGCAGCCCCGGGTTGGGGGCCACAGATACGCAGTATTTT. Amino acid sequence: CASSPGLGATDTQYF. This rearrangement joins TRBV6-1 to TRBJ2-3; possibly TRBD1 for D (6 bases). The length of the CDR3 is 15 residues. The V end lost 6 bases, the J end lost 2 bases, and 15 bases lay between the germline ends. Germline V lookup: CDR1 MNHNS, CDR2 SASEGT.